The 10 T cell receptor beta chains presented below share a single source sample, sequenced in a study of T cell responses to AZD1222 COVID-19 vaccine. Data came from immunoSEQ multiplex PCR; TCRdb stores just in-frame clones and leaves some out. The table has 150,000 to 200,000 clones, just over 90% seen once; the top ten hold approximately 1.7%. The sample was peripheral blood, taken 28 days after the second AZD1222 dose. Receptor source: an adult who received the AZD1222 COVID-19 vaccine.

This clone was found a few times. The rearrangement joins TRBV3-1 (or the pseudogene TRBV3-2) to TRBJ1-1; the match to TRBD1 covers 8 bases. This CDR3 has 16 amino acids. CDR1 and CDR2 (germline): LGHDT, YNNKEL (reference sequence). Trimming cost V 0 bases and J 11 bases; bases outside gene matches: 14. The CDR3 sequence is CASSQERGRGPGEAFF. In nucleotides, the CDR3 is TGTGCCAGCAGCCAAGAAAGGGGCAGGGGGCCCGGGGAGGCTTTCTTT.

The CDR3 bases are TGCGCCAGCAGTGGGGCCAGCTCCTACGAGCAGTACTTC. It yields the protein CASSGASSYEQYF. The chain uses TRBV10-1 and TRBJ2-7; D gene uncertain. The CDR3 spans 13 residues. Deletions cut 4 bases from V and 0 bases from J, with 7 bases between. The germline CDR1 and CDR2 sequences are WNHNN and SYGVQD (reference sequence).

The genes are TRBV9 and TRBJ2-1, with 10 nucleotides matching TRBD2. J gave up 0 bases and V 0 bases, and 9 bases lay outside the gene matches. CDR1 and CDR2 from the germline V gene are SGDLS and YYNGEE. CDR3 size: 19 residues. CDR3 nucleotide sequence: TGTGCCAGCAGCGTAGTAGGATTAGCGGGAGGTAACTCCTACAATGAGCAGTTCTTC. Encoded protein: CASSVVGLAGGNSYNEQFF.

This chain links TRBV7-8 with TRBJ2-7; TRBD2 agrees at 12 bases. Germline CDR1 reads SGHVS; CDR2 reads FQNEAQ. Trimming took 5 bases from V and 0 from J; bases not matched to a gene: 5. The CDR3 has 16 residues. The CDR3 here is CASSRGLAGNSYEQYF. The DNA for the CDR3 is TGTGCCAGCAGCAGAGGACTAGCGGGAAACTCCTACGAGCAGTACTTC.

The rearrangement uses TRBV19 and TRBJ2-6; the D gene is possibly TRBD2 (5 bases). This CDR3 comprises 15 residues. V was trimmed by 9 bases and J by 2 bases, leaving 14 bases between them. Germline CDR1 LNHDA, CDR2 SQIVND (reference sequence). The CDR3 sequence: CASRRALAGANVLTF. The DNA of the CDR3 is TGTGCCAGCCGGCGGGCGCTTGCTGGGGCCAACGTCCTGACTTTC.

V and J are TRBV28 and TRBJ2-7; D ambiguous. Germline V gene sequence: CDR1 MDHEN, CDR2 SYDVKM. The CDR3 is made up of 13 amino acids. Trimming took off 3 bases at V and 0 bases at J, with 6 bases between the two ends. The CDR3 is CASSFPVSYEQYF. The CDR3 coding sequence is TGTGCCAGCAGTTTCCCGGTCTCCTACGAGCAGTACTTC.

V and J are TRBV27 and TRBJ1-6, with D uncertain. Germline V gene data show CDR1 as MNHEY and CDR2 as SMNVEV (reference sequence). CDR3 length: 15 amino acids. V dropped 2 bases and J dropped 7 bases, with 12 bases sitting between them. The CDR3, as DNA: TGTGCCAGCAGTTTAAGCCAGATTAAAAATTCACCCCTCCACTTT. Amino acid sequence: CASSLSQIKNSPLHF.

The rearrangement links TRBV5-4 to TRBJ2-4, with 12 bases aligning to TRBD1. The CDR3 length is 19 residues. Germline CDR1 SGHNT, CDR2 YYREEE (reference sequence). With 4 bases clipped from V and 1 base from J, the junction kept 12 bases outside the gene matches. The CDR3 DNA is TGTGCCAGCAGCCCCGGGACAGGGGGCCTGGTATCGGCCAAAAACATTCAGTACTTC. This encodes CASSPGTGGLVSAKNIQYF.

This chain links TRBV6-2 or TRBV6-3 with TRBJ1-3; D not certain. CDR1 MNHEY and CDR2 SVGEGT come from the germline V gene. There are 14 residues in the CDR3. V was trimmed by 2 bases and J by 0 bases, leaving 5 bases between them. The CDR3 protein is CASSYGVSGNTIYF. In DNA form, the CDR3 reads TGTGCCAGCAGTTACGGGGTCTCTGGAAACACCATATATTTT.

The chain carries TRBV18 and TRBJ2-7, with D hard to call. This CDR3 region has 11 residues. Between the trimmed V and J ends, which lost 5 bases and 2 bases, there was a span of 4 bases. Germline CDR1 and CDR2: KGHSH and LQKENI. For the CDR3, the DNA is TGTGCCAGCTCATCCCCCTACGAGCAGTACTTC. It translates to CASSSPYEQYF.